The 30 T cell receptor beta chains in this list originate from one sample, sequenced in a study of Ad26.COV2.S vaccination and SARS-CoV-2 variants. Treatment specified: some 20 received Ad26.COV2.S at low or high dose, single or two shots; about five received placebo; per-sample allocation not given. On day 63 after the first injection, vaccine and placebo recipients gave samples. Repertoires were generated with immunoSEQ multiplex PCR, while TCRdb's copy carries only in-frame clones and drops some. The sample comprises a few hundred thousand clones, over 75% of which are singletons, and 1.9% rests with the top ten. This material consisted of peripheral blood, taken in a trial of Ad26.COV2.S vaccine versus placebo. The origin of the receptors is a person between 18 and 59 years old who received the Ad26.COV2.S COVID-19 vaccine or a placebo.

This clone was observed a few times. The chain links TRBV3-1 (or the pseudogene TRBV3-2) to TRBJ2-1; D not certain. The CDR3 totals 12 residues. With 1 base removed from V and 7 bases from J, the gap between germline ends came to 5 bases. Germline V lookup: CDR1 LGHDT, CDR2 YNNKEL (reference sequence). CDR3 sequence reads: CASSQASNEQFF. The CDR3 DNA follows: TGTGCCAGCAGCCAAGCTTCGAATGAGCAGTTCTTC.

This chain links TRBV5-5 with TRBJ2-7; 13 bases line up with TRBD2. J gave up 2 bases and V 0 bases, and 11 bases lay outside the gene matches. The CDR3 has 19 residues. Germline assignment: CDR1 SGHKS and CDR2 YYEKEE (reference sequence). The CDR3 here is CASSLEVLAGGPQAYEQYF. The CDR3, as DNA: TGTGCCAGCAGCTTGGAGGTACTAGCGGGAGGGCCCCAGGCCTACGAGCAGTACTTC.

This sequence joins TRBV5-1 and TRBJ1-2, with D perhaps matching TRBD1 (5 bases). Trimming removed 3 bases at V and 7 bases at J, with 19 bases between. There are 15 residues in the CDR3. Per the germline V gene, CDR1 is SGHRS and CDR2 is YFSETQ. The CDR3 DNA reads as TGCGCCAGCAGCTGGTCCGGGGGAAAGGAGAGTGGCTACACCTTC. Residues: CASSWSGGKESGYTF.

This chain uses TRBV5-8 with TRBJ1-5; a weak D match, TRBD1 (5 bases). Trimming removed 2 bases from V and 11 bases from J, with 17 bases in between. The CDR3 spans 14 residues. Germline values: CDR1 SGHTS, CDR2 YDEGEE. Written as DNA, the CDR3 is TGTGCCAGCAGCTTTGGCAGGGCCGCCCCGGCCCAGCATTTT. Its translation is CASSFGRAAPAQHF.

The chain employs TRBV25-1 and TRBJ2-1; D is possibly TRBD1 (6 bases). V was shortened by 7 bases and J by 6 bases, with 19 bases between the two germline ends. This CDR3 spans 15 amino acids. Germline CDR1 reads MGHDK; CDR2 reads SYGVNS. Here the CDR3 reads CASTREGGWGNEQFF. CDR3 nucleotide sequence: TGTGCCAGCACCCGAGAAGGGGGTTGGGGCAATGAGCAGTTCTTC.

The chain has TRBV20-1 and TRBJ2-3; no clear D. The V gene's germline CDR1 is DFQATT and CDR2 SNEGSKA (reference sequence). V was cut by 3 bases and J by 0 bases, with 7 bases left in between. The length of the CDR3 is 13 residues. The CDR3 coding sequence is TGCAGTGCTAGTTGGCGGAGCACAGATACGCAGTATTTT. This sequence encodes CSASWRSTDTQYF.

In this sample, this clone turned up once. V usage is TRBV7-9 and J usage is TRBJ2-7; possibly TRBD1 or TRBD2 for D (5 bases each). There are 15 residues in the CDR3. V was cut by 4 bases and J by 3 bases, with 16 bases left in between. CDR1 and CDR2 from the germline V gene are SEHNR and FQNEAQ (reference sequence). The CDR3 DNA reads TGTGCCAGCAGCTCCGACCTTTCAGGGAGCTACGAGCAGTACTTC. Amino acid sequence: CASSSDLSGSYEQYF. Full variable domain (outside the CDR3, taken from reference TRBV7-9 and TRBJ2-7): DTGVSQNPRHKITKRGQNVTFRCDPISEHNRLYWYRQTLGQGPEFLTYFQNEAQLEKSRLLSDRFSAERPKGSFSTLEIQRTEQGDSAMYLCASSSDLSGSYEQYFGPGTRLTVT.

The rearrangement uses TRBV18 and TRBJ2-2, with 7 bases matching TRBD1. This CDR3 is 15 amino acids long. CDR1 is KGHSH, CDR2 LQKENI, per germline. J gave up 1 base and V 5 bases, and 4 bases lay outside the gene matches. The CDR3, as DNA: TGTGCCAGCTCATTGGGACAGCTGAACACCGGGGAGCTGTTTTTT. Amino acid sequence: CASSLGQLNTGELFF.

This clone was observed a few times. The V gene is TRBV4-2, the J gene TRBJ1-2, with 8 bases aligning to TRBD1. The V gene's germline CDR1 is LGHNA and CDR2 YNFKEQ. This CDR3 comprises 14 residues. Unmatched junction bases numbered 4, after V lost 1 base and J lost 6 bases. Here the CDR3 reads CASSQGTGNHGYTF. Here the CDR3 DNA reads TGTGCCAGCAGCCAAGGGACAGGGAATCATGGCTACACCTTC.

The chain uses TRBV29-1 and TRBJ1-2; D uncertain. Per germline, CDR1 SQVTM and CDR2 ANQGSEA. The CDR3 covers 14 residues. The V end was cut by 4 bases, the J end by 2 bases, with 14 bases between. The CDR3 DNA follows: TGCAGCGTTGTCCTCCCGCGGGGAAACTATGGCTACACCTTC. Its protein is CSVVLPRGNYGYTF. Full variable domain (remainder filled in from reference TRBV29-1 and TRBJ1-2): SAVISQKPSRDICQRGTSLTIQCQVDSQVTMMFWYRQQPGQSLTLIATANQGSEATYESGFVIDKFPISRPNLTFSTLTVSNMSPEDSSIYLCSVVLPRGNYGYTFGSGTRLTVV.

CDR3 nucleotides: TGCAGCGTTGTCAGACGAGACTCCTACAATGAGCAGTTCTTC. Protein sequence: CSVVRRDSYNEQFF. The chain recombines TRBV29-1 with TRBJ2-1; D unclear. The V and J ends lost 4 bases and 0 bases respectively, with 10 bases between them. This CDR3 is built from 14 residues. Germline CDR1 is SQVTM and CDR2 is ANQGSEA.

The genes are TRBV6-5 and TRBJ1-6, with D uncertain. The CDR3 loop spans 15 amino acids. V was cut by 0 bases and J by 10 bases, with 13 bases left in between. The germline gives CDR1 MNHEY, CDR2 SVGAGI. The CDR3 DNA is TGTGCCAGCAGTTACTCCGTTTCCCCCTCCTCACCCCTCCACTTT. Protein: CASSYSVSPSSPLHF.

CDR3 region: CASSSTGTTQETQYF. The CDR3 coding sequence is TGTGCCAGCAGTTCCACCGGGACTACCCAAGAGACCCAGTACTTC. This chain uses TRBV3-1 (or the pseudogene TRBV3-2) with TRBJ2-5, with TRBD2 matching over 7 bases. Per germline, CDR1 LGHDT and CDR2 YNNKEL (reference sequence). With V trimmed by 6 bases and J by 1 base, 8 bases remained unmatched. The CDR3 length is 15 residues.

The chain links TRBV28 to TRBJ2-1; D ambiguous. CDR3 size: 13 residues. The V and J ends lost 1 base and 8 bases respectively, with 9 bases between them. Germline assignment: CDR1 MDHEN and CDR2 SYDVKM. Here the CDR3 DNA reads TGTGCCAGCAGTTTATACTTAGTCGATGAGCAGTTCTTC. It is translated as CASSLYLVDEQFF.

The rearrangement joins TRBV29-1 to TRBJ2-6, with no clear D. The CDR3 has 11 amino acids. Germline CDR1 and CDR2: SQVTM and ANQGSEA. V lost 5 bases and J 4 bases, leaving 3 bases between the germline ends. For the CDR3, the DNA is TGCAGCGTTTCGGGGGCCAACGTCCTGACTTTC. As protein: CSVSGANVLTF.

This chain connects TRBV5-8 to TRBJ2-7; D call uncertain. The V gene lost 6 bases and the J gene lost 7 bases, with 5 bases spanning the gap. CDR3 size: 9 residues. From germline, CDR1 is SGHTS and CDR2 YDEGEE. CDR3 in amino acids: CASIIEQYF. CDR3 DNA: TGTGCCAGCATAATTGAGCAGTACTTC.

This chain links TRBV6-2 or TRBV6-3 with TRBJ1-1, with 8 nucleotides matching TRBD1. The CDR3 runs to 15 residues. V lost 2 bases, J lost 4 bases, and 6 bases stayed unmatched. From germline, CDR1 is MNHEY and CDR2 SVGEGT. The CDR3 sequence is CASSYPTGGGTEAFF. CDR3 DNA: TGTGCCAGCAGTTACCCCACAGGGGGAGGCACTGAAGCTTTCTTT.

This chain links TRBV5-4 with TRBJ2-1; 10 bases map to TRBD1. The ends lost 5 bases at V and 8 bases at J; junction bases unmatched: 22. Germline V CDR1 and CDR2: SGHNT, YYREEE (reference sequence). The CDR3 runs 19 residues. The CDR3 DNA follows: TGTGCCAGCAGGGGGGACAGGGGCCAGCCCCTAGGCCCGGTGGATGAGCAGTTCTTC. This gives the protein CASRGDRGQPLGPVDEQFF.

V is TRBV28 and J is TRBJ1-5, with 7 bases identical to TRBD1. Germline lookup yields CDR1 MDHEN and CDR2 SYDVKM. There are 20 residues in the CDR3. Germline trimming cut 2 bases from V and 0 bases from J; bases unmatched to any gene: 16. CDR3 DNA: TGTGCCAGCAGTTTAGTACGACAGGGACGGCCCCCCTATAGCAATCAGCCCCAGCATTTT. Protein product: CASSLVRQGRPPYSNQPQHF.

This clone was seen only once. CDR3 residues: CASSLQGKGTEAFF. As DNA, the CDR3 is TGTGCCAGCAGTCTACAGGGGAAGGGCACTGAAGCTTTCTTT. The chain has TRBV2 and TRBJ1-1; 7 nucleotides agree with TRBD1. The germline V gene has CDR1 SNHLY and CDR2 FYNNEI. After removal of 5 bases from V and 4 bases from J, the junction contained 7 bases not matched to a gene. The CDR3 consists of 14 residues.

This rearrangement joins TRBV19 to TRBJ2-2, with D tentatively TRBD2 (5 bases). There are 12 residues in the CDR3. CDR1 and CDR2 (germline): LNHDA, SQIVND (reference sequence). V dropped 7 bases and J dropped 5 bases, with 8 bases sitting between them. The CDR3 nucleotides read TGTGCCAGTATCCGGGGTACCGGGGAGCTGTTTTTT. The encoded protein is CASIRGTGELFF.

The chain links TRBV5-8 to TRBJ2-3; possibly TRBD2 for D (6 bases). Between the trimmed V and J ends, which lost 0 bases and 5 bases, there was a span of 22 bases. CDR3 length: 18 residues. CDR1 and CDR2 from the germline V gene are SGHTS and YDEGEE. Written as DNA, the CDR3 is TGTGCCAGCAGCTTGGAGCCCAGAGTGGAGGGAACGGGAGATACGCAGTATTTT. Protein: CASSLEPRVEGTGDTQYF.

The V and J genes are TRBV7-3 and TRBJ1-2, with TRBD1 matching 8 bases. The CDR3 loop spans 13 amino acids. V dropped 4 bases and J dropped 8; count of bases not matched to a gene: 6. Per the germline V gene, CDR1 is SGHTA and CDR2 is FQGTGA. CDR3 in DNA: TGTGCCAGCAGCTCTGACAGGACAGGGGGCTACACCTTC. Encoded protein: CASSSDRTGGYTF.

The chain links TRBV27 to TRBJ2-1, with D possibly being TRBD2 (6 bases). Germline V gene sequence: CDR1 MNHEY, CDR2 SMNVEV (reference sequence). The length of the CDR3 is 14 residues. V dropped 0 bases and J dropped 7 bases, with 10 bases sitting between them. The CDR3 DNA follows: TGTGCCAGCAGTTTATCGAGCCTAGCGAATGAGCAGTTCTTC. Its protein product is CASSLSSLANEQFF.

The chain joins TRBV7-6 to TRBJ2-7; 9 bases are shared with TRBD1. V was clipped by 1 base and J by 1 base; unmatched bases: 5. Looked up from germline, CDR1 is SGHVS and CDR2 is FNYEAQ. This CDR3 is built from 16 residues. Written as DNA, the CDR3 is TGTGCCAGCAGCTTAGAATCGGGACAGGGTTCCTACGAGCAGTACTTC. It codes for CASSLESGQGSYEQYF.

The rearrangement links TRBV7-8 to TRBJ2-5; 13 bases fit TRBD2. Germline assignment: CDR1 SGHVS and CDR2 FQNEAQ. The V and J ends lost 3 bases and 5 bases, in that order; junction bases with no gene match: 6. The CDR3 consists of 16 residues. The CDR3 DNA reads TGTGCCAGCAGCTTCCAGACTAGCGGGAGGCAGGAGACCCAGTACTTC. Translated, it gives CASSFQTSGRQETQYF. The whole variable domain, remainder taken from reference TRBV7-8 and TRBJ2-5, is GAGVSQSPRYKVAKRGQDVALRCDPISGHVSLFWYQQALGQGPEFLTYFQNEAQLDKSGLPSDRFFAERPEGSVSTLKIQRTQQEDSAVYLCASSFQTSGRQETQYFGPGTRLLVL.

This sequence joins TRBV7-2 and TRBJ2-7; 9 bases fit TRBD2. The CDR3 runs 16 residues. V was clipped by 1 base and J by 0 bases; unmatched bases: 4. CDR1 and CDR2 from the germline V gene are SGHTA and FQGNSA. CDR3 DNA sequence: TGTGCCAGCAGCTTAGAGAGCGGGAGGTCCTCCTACGAGCAGTACTTC. This gives the protein CASSLESGRSSYEQYF.

CDR3 loop: CATSRDGMNTRDTQYF. CDR3 nucleotides: TGTGCCACCAGCAGAGATGGTATGAATACGAGAGATACGCAGTATTTT. This chain links TRBV15 with TRBJ2-3; D unresolved. The CDR3 loop spans 16 amino acids. With 0 bases removed from V and 5 bases from J, the gap between germline ends came to 15 bases. Germline V gives CDR1 LNHNV, CDR2 YYDKDF (reference sequence).

CDR3 in amino acids: CASSLVGYEQFF. The CDR3 bases are TGCGCCAGCAGCTTAGTTGGGTATGAGCAGTTCTTC. V gene TRBV5-1 combines with J gene TRBJ2-1; no reliable D call. CDR3 length: 12 residues. Germline CDR1 SGHRS, CDR2 YFSETQ. The V gene lost 2 bases and the J gene lost 8 bases, with 8 bases spanning the gap.

The gene calls are TRBV2 and TRBJ1-6, with D perhaps matching TRBD1 (5 bases). Trimming cost V 6 bases and J 10 bases, with 19 bases left between them. CDR1 and CDR2 from the germline V gene are SNHLY and FYNNEI. The CDR3 covers 15 residues. CDR3 region: CASRGLKGSKSPLHF. DNA of the CDR3: TGTGCCAGCAGGGGCCTTAAGGGGAGTAAATCACCCCTCCACTTT.